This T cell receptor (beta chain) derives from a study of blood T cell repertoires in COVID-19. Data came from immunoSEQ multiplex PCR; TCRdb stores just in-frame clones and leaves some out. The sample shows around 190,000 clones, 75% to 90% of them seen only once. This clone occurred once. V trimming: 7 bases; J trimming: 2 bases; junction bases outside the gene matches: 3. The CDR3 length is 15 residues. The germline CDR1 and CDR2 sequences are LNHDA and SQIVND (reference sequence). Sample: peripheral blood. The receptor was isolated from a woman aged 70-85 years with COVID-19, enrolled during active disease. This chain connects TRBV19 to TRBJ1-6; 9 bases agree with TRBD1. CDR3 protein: CASTTGGTYNSPLHF. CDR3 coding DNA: TGTGCCAGTACGACAGGGGGAACCTATAATTCACCCCTCCACTTT.